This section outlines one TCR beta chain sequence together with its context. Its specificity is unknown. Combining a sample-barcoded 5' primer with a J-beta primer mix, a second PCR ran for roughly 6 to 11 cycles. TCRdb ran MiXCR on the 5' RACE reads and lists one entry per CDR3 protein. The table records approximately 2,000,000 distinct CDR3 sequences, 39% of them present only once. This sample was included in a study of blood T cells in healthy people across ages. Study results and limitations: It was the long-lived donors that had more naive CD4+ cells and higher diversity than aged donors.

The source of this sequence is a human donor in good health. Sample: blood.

The CDR3 DNA reads TGTGCCAGCAGCAAAGACGGCAGCACCTCCTACGAGCAGTACTTC. Residues: CASSKDGSTSYEQYF. The rearrangement joins TRBV21-1 to TRBJ2-7. TRBV21-1 counts as a pseudogene. The CDR3 loop spans 15 amino acids.